These 8 T cell receptor beta chains originate from one sample sequenced in a study of shared clonotypes between healthy human individuals. The table came from immunoSEQ multiplex PCR; TCRdb's copy has only in-frame clones and leaves some out. Here the sample spans a few hundred thousand clones, about 74% being singletons. The sequencing input was memory CD4+ T cells sorted from blood. Subset reported: CD45RA-negative fraction. Receptor source: a man in his thirties or forties in good health.

This chain connects TRBV4-1 to TRBJ1-5; D call uncertain. The CDR3 sequence is 14 residues long. Germline V gene sequence: CDR1 MGHRA, CDR2 YSYEKL. The ends were cut back, 1 base at V and 7 bases at J, with 11 bases in the middle. The CDR3 loop reads CASSQGQYQQPQHF. CDR3 in DNA: TGCGCCAGCAGCCAAGGGCAATACCAACAGCCCCAGCATTTT.

The chain carries TRBV7-9 and TRBJ1-5; D is uncertain. V was pared by 2 bases and J by 6 bases, with 11 bases between. CDR3 length: 14 residues. Germline V gene sequence: CDR1 SEHNR, CDR2 FQNEAQ (reference sequence). CDR3 sequence (DNA): TGTGCCAGCAGCTTATCGCAGGCGGGTCAGCCCCAGCATTTT. It codes for CASSLSQAGQPQHF.

CDR3 nucleotide sequence: TGCGCCAGCAGCGGTACTACGACAGGGGGGAACTATGGCTACACCTTC. It translates to CASSGTTTGGNYGYTF. The genes are TRBV5-1 and TRBJ1-2; the match to TRBD1 covers 9 bases. Germline CDR1 SGHRS, CDR2 YFSETQ. CDR3 length: 16 residues. V lost 4 bases, J lost 2 bases, and 9 bases stayed unmatched.

The chain recombines TRBV27 with TRBJ1-2, with D possibly TRBD1 on 5 matching bases. CDR3 length: 16 residues. V was clipped by 3 bases and J by 0 bases, with 14 bases between them. Per the germline V gene, CDR1 is MNHEY and CDR2 is SMNVEV (reference sequence). The CDR3 DNA follows: TGTGCCAGCAGTTTCCTAGGGACGGAGGCTAACTATGGCTACACCTTC. Translating gives CASSFLGTEANYGYTF.

The V call is TRBV15, the J call TRBJ2-3; D not resolved. Germline CDR1 and CDR2: LNHNV and YYDKDF (reference sequence). CDR3 length equals 17 residues. Trimming shortened V by 0 bases and J by 1 base, and 14 bases separated the two germline ends. The CDR3 reads CATSRDYARPRTDTQYF. The CDR3 DNA reads as TGTGCCACCAGCAGAGATTACGCTAGACCCCGCACAGATACGCAGTATTTT.

The rearrangement links TRBV5-1 to TRBJ2-5; D is ambiguous. Germline CDR1 and CDR2: SGHRS and YFSETQ. The CDR3 spans 15 residues. The germline V and J ends were trimmed by 4 bases and 2 bases, with 15 bases remaining between them. The CDR3 here is CASSRSGPSQETQYF. The CDR3, as DNA: TGCGCCAGCAGCCGGTCTGGCCCATCACAAGAGACCCAGTACTTC.

This clone appeared many times. The chain couples TRBV25-1 to TRBJ2-7, with TRBD2 matching 11 bases. The CDR3 has 18 residues. The germline gives CDR1 MGHDK, CDR2 SYGVNS. Unmatched junction bases numbered 19, after V lost 6 bases and J lost 6 bases. The CDR3 protein is CASRPRIGLAGGSGEQYF. The CDR3 nucleotides are TGTGCCAGCAGACCCAGAATTGGCCTAGCGGGAGGAAGTGGCGAGCAGTACTTC.

The DNA of the CDR3 is TGCGCCAGCAGCATAGTAACAGCCATGGAGGAGACCCAGTACTTC. It codes for CASSIVTAMEETQYF. The chain combines TRBV5-1 with TRBJ2-5; the D is unclear. Trimming shortened V by 4 bases and J by 5 bases, and 18 bases separated the two germline ends. This CDR3 is built from 15 residues. Germline CDR1 is SGHRS and CDR2 is YFSETQ.